This entry is about one T cell receptor beta chain. It was at deep level that the assay was run. The sorted-subset replicate PCRs were given approximately 190 ng DNA, which is about 29,000 T cell genomes. Method: immunoSEQ multiplex PCR; TCRdb's copy keeps in-frame clones and lacks some. The table records about 2.1 million clones, approximately 94% of them present only once. The data originate from a study of shared clonotypes between healthy human individuals. Study at large: Donors consisted of two women and a few men between 18 and 49.

The naive CD8 population came from CD45RO-negative cells selected for CCR7, without terminally differentiated effector memory CD45RA+ cells. Recent vaccinations or acute infections were absent in the healthy HIV-negative adult donors. The CDR3 is made up of 15 amino acids. Germline CDR1 reads SGHRS; CDR2 reads YFSETQ. Trimming took off 0 bases at V and 0 bases at J, with 9 bases between the two ends. This clonotype was obtained from a man aged 18 to 29 in good health. Some clones in this sample may be carry-over from other donors' samples. The rearrangement uses TRBV5-1 and TRBJ2-5; D might be TRBD1 or TRBD2, each matching 6 bases. The sequencing input was naive CD8+ T cells from PBMCs. In nucleotides, the CDR3 is TGCGCCAGCAGCTTGGAAGGGGGGAACCAAGAGACCCAGTACTTC. Protein: CASSLEGGNQETQYF.